One sample yielded the 20 T cell receptor beta chains listed below, sequenced in a study of spatial heterogeneity in lung cancer. Sample time point: sample taken at primary tumor resection. Whole RNA came from tumor, nontumor lung or frozen PBMC and was sequenced without being sorted. TCRdb re-called the 5' RACE reads through MiXCR, storing one row per CDR3 protein. The table includes tens of thousands of distinct CDR3 sequences, around 5% detected once. Material: PBMCs, obtained at surgery. These receptors originate from a female donor with early-stage non-small cell lung cancer.

This clonotype came up many times. This chain joins TRBV6-1 and TRBJ1-2, with 9 nucleotides matching TRBD1. The CDR3 is 14 residues long. The V and J ends lost 8 bases and 8 bases, in that order; junction bases with no gene match: 12. Germline assignment: CDR1 MNHNS and CDR2 SASEGT. CDR3 DNA: TGTGCCAGCCTCCGTCCCGGGACAGGGAGAGGCTACACCTTC. The encoded protein is CASLRPGTGRGYTF.

The chain combines TRBV6-5 with TRBJ1-1; D unresolved. CDR1 is MNHEY, CDR2 SVGAGI, per germline. This CDR3 contains 17 residues. Trimming shortened V by 2 bases and J by 4 bases, and 20 bases separated the two germline ends. In DNA form, the CDR3 reads TGTGCCAGCAGTTACCTCAGCGTTGGGCCACCGAGCACTGAAGCTTTCTTT. Its translation: CASSYLSVGPPSTEAFF.

This clonotype has at least ten counts. This chain joins TRBV6-1 and TRBJ1-5; the D is unclear. Per germline, CDR1 MNHNS and CDR2 SASEGT. V gave up 3 bases and J gave up 5 bases, with 11 bases separating them. The CDR3 is 14 amino acids. CDR3 residues: CASSDVSRDQPQHF. CDR3 in DNA: TGTGCCAGCAGTGATGTCTCGAGAGATCAGCCCCAGCATTTT.

This clonotype was counted many times. The chain uses TRBV6-5 and TRBJ2-5; a weak D match, TRBD2 (6 bases). The V end lost 2 bases, the J end lost 5 bases, and 15 bases lay between the germline ends. Germline lookup yields CDR1 MNHEY and CDR2 SVGAGI. The CDR3 loop spans 15 amino acids. CDR3 loop: CASSYTRGRTETQYF. The CDR3 coding sequence is TGTGCCAGCAGTTACACGCGGGGCCGGACGGAGACCCAGTACTTC.

This clonotype was observed a few times. The rearrangement joins TRBV19 to TRBJ1-1, with D possibly being TRBD1 (6 bases). The germline gives CDR1 LNHDA, CDR2 SQIVND (reference sequence). The V end was cut by 10 bases, the J end by 2 bases, with 17 bases between. This CDR3 has 14 amino acids. DNA for the CDR3: TGTGCCACTCAATCCCGGGACATTAACACTGAAGCTTTCTTT. Translated, it gives CATQSRDINTEAFF.

This clonotype was recorded at least ten times. V gene TRBV5-6 combines with J gene TRBJ2-3, with a weak D call TRBD2 (5 bases). V lost 4 bases and J 8 bases, leaving 17 bases between the germline ends. The length of the CDR3 is 14 residues. CDR1 is SGHDT and CDR2 is YYEEEE in the germline V gene. The CDR3 sequence: CASSPATGSGTQYF. CDR3 DNA: TGTGCCAGCAGCCCTGCGACGGGGTCCGGTACGCAGTATTTT.

This clonotype was seen repeatedly, ten times or more. The rearrangement uses TRBV19 and TRBJ2-3; perhaps D is TRBD1 or TRBD2 (5 bases each). The CDR3 is 14 amino acids. Trimming pared 6 bases from V and 2 bases from J, leaving 12 bases between. Germline CDR1 and CDR2: LNHDA and SQIVND (reference sequence). Here the CDR3 reads CASSLGVNTDTQYF. Here the CDR3 DNA reads TGTGCCAGTAGCCTGGGGGTCAACACAGATACGCAGTATTTT.

This clonotype was counted many times. This rearrangement joins TRBV7-2 to TRBJ2-5; TRBD1 matches 8 bases. The CDR3 consists of 14 residues. Looked up from germline, CDR1 is SGHTA and CDR2 is FQGNSA. V lost 4 bases, J lost 9 bases, and 10 bases stayed unmatched. In DNA, the CDR3 is TGTGCCAGCAGCTCGGGACAGGCCTCGTGGGCCCAGTACTTC. This translates into CASSSGQASWAQYF.

This clonotype was detected ten times or more. DNA of the CDR3: TGTGCCAGCAAGACTAGGGAGACGGAGCAGTACTTC. Protein product: CASKTRETEQYF. The genes are TRBV6-5 and TRBJ2-7, with a tentative D call TRBD2 (6 bases). Germline V gene sequence: CDR1 MNHEY, CDR2 SVGAGI. The CDR3 sequence is 12 residues long. The germline V and J ends were trimmed by 7 bases and 7 bases, with 14 bases remaining between them.

The V and J genes are TRBV4-1 and TRBJ1-5; 9 bases fit TRBD1. Germline assignment: CDR1 MGHRA and CDR2 YSYEKL. The CDR3 extends over 18 amino acids. The V and J ends lost 0 bases and 5 bases, in that order; junction bases with no gene match: 11. The CDR3 sequence: CASSQDPPGQGLDQPQHF. The DNA of the CDR3 is TGCGCCAGCAGCCAAGACCCCCCGGGACAGGGCCTCGATCAGCCCCAGCATTTT.

In this sample, this clonotype turned up many times. The rearrangement uses TRBV7-2 and TRBJ2-2, with no clear D. Trimming cost V 1 base and J 5 bases, with 5 bases left between them. The CDR3 has 13 amino acids. The germline CDR1 and CDR2 sequences are SGHTA and FQGNSA. The CDR3 spells CASSLGQTGELFF. The CDR3 region has the DNA TGTGCCAGCAGCTTAGGCCAGACCGGGGAGCTGTTTTTT.

This clonotype showed up many times. The V and J genes are TRBV24-1 and TRBJ1-5, with D hard to call. The V gene's germline CDR1 is KGHDR and CDR2 SFDVKD. CDR3 length: 14 residues. V lost 9 bases and J lost 0, with 11 bases in between. The CDR3 loop is CATSAIYSNQPQHF. The CDR3 DNA reads as TGTGCCACCTCCGCCATTTATAGCAATCAGCCCCAGCATTTT.

This rearrangement joins TRBV30 to TRBJ2-7, with D unresolved. CDR1 is GTSNPN, CDR2 SVGIG, per germline (reference sequence). Trimming took 6 bases from V and 4 from J, leaving 7 bases between them. The CDR3 is 10 residues long. The CDR3 loop reads CACGSYEQYF. CDR3 in DNA: TGTGCCTGCGGATCATACGAGCAGTACTTC.

This clonotype was counted many times. This rearrangement joins TRBV20-1 to TRBJ2-7, with D hard to call. This CDR3 has 13 amino acids. The V end lost 4 bases, the J end lost 3 bases, and 13 bases lay between the germline ends. Germline V gene sequence: CDR1 DFQATT, CDR2 SNEGSKA (reference sequence). The CDR3 DNA reads TGCAGTGCTATCTTCCCTTCTGGCTACGAGCAGTACTTC. As protein: CSAIFPSGYEQYF.

This clonotype was seen a few times. Its ends do not fully match the called genes, so a read error is possible. The chain joins TRBV5-1 to TRBJ2-2, with TRBD2 as a possible D gene (5 bases). The CDR3 runs to 15 residues. Germline assignment: CDR1 SGHRS and CDR2 YFSETQ. Written as DNA, the CDR3 is TGCGCCAGCAGAACAGAGGGCATAACCACCGCGGAGCTGTTTTTT. Its translation: CASRTEGITTAELFF.

This clonotype was recorded at least ten times. The chain carries TRBV30 and TRBJ1-3, with D perhaps matching TRBD1 (5 bases). The CDR3 is made up of 12 amino acids. The V and J ends lost 4 bases and 7 bases respectively, with 11 bases between them. Germline V CDR1 and CDR2: GTSNPN, SVGIG (reference sequence). CDR3 sequence (DNA): TGTGCCTGGAAAGGGGTTTGGAACACCATATATTTT. Its protein is CAWKGVWNTIYF.

The CDR3 bases are TGTGCCAGCAGACCAGTCGGGGGAGCGAGCTCTGGAAACACCATATATTTT. Encoded protein: CASRPVGGASSGNTIYF. The chain is built from TRBV28 and TRBJ1-3; D might be TRBD1 (5 bases). Germline-derived CDR1 and CDR2 are MDHEN and SYDVKM. V dropped 6 bases and J dropped 0 bases, with 18 bases sitting between them. The length of the CDR3 is 17 residues. The whole variable domain, filled in from reference TRBV28 and TRBJ1-3, reads DVKVTQSSRYLVKRTGEKVFLECVQDMDHENMFWYRQDPGLGLRLIYFSYDVKMKEKGDIPEGYSVSREKKERFSLILESASTNQTSMYLCASRPVGGASSGNTIYFGEGSWLTVV.

This clonotype was detected ten times or more. The rearrangement links TRBV18 to TRBJ1-5; 8 bases match TRBD1. The V segment lost 5 bases and the J segment 4 bases; nucleotides outside the gene matches: 16. Germline CDR1 and CDR2: KGHSH and LQKENI. The CDR3 spans 18 residues. CDR3 sequence reads: CASSARDRISRRNQPQHF. CDR3 bases: TGTGCCAGCTCAGCCCGGGACAGGATCTCAAGGAGAAATCAGCCCCAGCATTTT.

This clonotype counts as medium-sized. The V and J genes are TRBV7-2 and TRBJ2-5, with D perhaps matching TRBD2 (6 bases). The CDR3 has 14 amino acids. V was clipped by 1 base and J by 1 base, with 7 bases between them. Per the germline V gene, CDR1 is SGHTA and CDR2 is FQGNSA. The chain's CDR3 is CASSLVGGQETQYF. In DNA, the CDR3 is TGTGCCAGCAGCTTAGTGGGGGGCCAAGAGACCCAGTACTTC.

This clonotype was observed many times. The genes are TRBV11-2 and TRBJ2-1; 8 bases align to TRBD2. The trim removed 8 bases at V and 4 bases at J, leaving 10 bases unmatched. CDR1 is SGHAT, CDR2 FQNNGV, per germline. This CDR3 comprises 15 residues. The CDR3 DNA reads TGTGCCAGCGCTTCTGCGGGAGGAGCTTACAATGAGCAGTTCTTC. This gives the protein CASASAGGAYNEQFF.